This is a list of T cell receptor beta chains from one sample in a study. TCRdb re-called the 5' RACE reads through MiXCR, storing one row per CDR3 protein. This sample has tens of thousands of distinct CDR3 sequences, with roughly 24% found just once. The sequenced sample consisted of memory CD4+ T cells sorted from blood. The receptor source for this set is a female donor with breast cancer. The CDR3 runs from the conserved cysteine through the conserved F or W. D genes are given only for firm matches. Rows give clone size only sometimes, using once, few, many, or a class for an expanded clone.

TRBJ2-2 | many | TRBV27 | NA | TGTGCCAGCAGTTTATTTTGGGGGGCCGACGGGGAGCTGTTTTTT | CASSLFWGADGELFF
TRBJ2-1 | few | TRBV7-9 | NA | TGTGCCAGCAGCTCCCCGGGACATCTCAATGAGCAGTTCTTC | CASSSPGHLNEQFF
TRBJ2-7 | few | TRBV4-2 | NA | TGTGCCAGCAGCCAAGATACGTCGGGCTACGAGCAGTACTTC | CASSQDTSGYEQYF
TRBJ1-6 | many | TRBV4-1 | NA | TGCGCCAGCAGCCAAGACGGGGGGTCACCCCTCCACTTT | CASSQDGGSPLHF
TRBJ1-2 | many | TRBV20-1 | NA | TGCAGTGCTATGGGTGCAGAACCTTATGGCTACACCTTC | CSAMGAEPYGYTF
TRBJ2-6 | few | TRBV15 | NA | TGTGCCACCACACCCCGGCAGGGAGACTCTGGGGCCAACGTCCTGACTTTC | CATTPRQGDSGANVLTF
TRBJ1-4 | NA | TRBV28 | NA | TGTGCCAGCAGGGTCACTAATGAAAAACTGTTTTTT | CASRVTNEKLFF
TRBJ1-2 | NA | TRBV12-3/TRBV12-4 | NA | TGTGCCAGCAGTTCCGGCGCTAACTATGGCTACACCTTC | CASSSGANYGYTF
TRBJ2-7 | NA | TRBV6-5 | NA | TGTGCCAGCAGCTACAGGGGCCCACCGGGGGAGCAGCACTTC | CASSYRGPPGEQHF
TRBJ2-1 | NA | TRBV5-1 | NA | TGCGCCAGCAGCTTGGGGGGGTCAGGGGTCTCCTACAATGAGCAGTTCTTC | CASSLGGSGVSYNEQFF
TRBJ2-3 | medium-sized | TRBV28 | TRBD2 | TGTGCCAGCAGTGTACTCGGCGGGAGGGCAGCAGATACGCAGTATTTT | CASSVLGGRAADTQYF
TRBJ2-5 | few | TRBV5-1 | TRBD2 | TGCGCCAGCAGCTTGGTTAGCGGGGGGACGGTTACCCAGTACTTC | CASSLVSGGTVTQYF
TRBJ1-2 | many | TRBV28 | NA | TGTGCCAGCAGTGGGAACCATGGCTACACCTTC | CASSGNHGYTF
TRBJ2-7 | few | TRBV12-3/TRBV12-4 | NA | TGTGCCAGCAGTTTTCCTGGGGACGAGCAGTACTTC | CASSFPGDEQYF
TRBJ2-3 | NA | TRBV18 | TRBD1 | TGTGCCAGCTCGAGGGACAGGGAAACAGATACGCAGTATTTT | CASSRDRETDTQYF
TRBJ2-4 | once | TRBV7-8 | NA | TGTGCCAGCAGCGAGTCACAGCTAGCCAAAAACATTCAGTACTTC | CASSESQLAKNIQYF
TRBJ2-1 | few | TRBV29-1 | NA | TGCAGCGTTGTTCAGAGGTCGCGATATGAGCAGTTCTTC | CSVVQRSRYEQFF
TRBJ1-2 | few | TRBV6-5 | TRBD1 | TGTGCCAGCAGTTACCTCCAGACAGGGACCGATGGCTACACCTTC | CASSYLQTGTDGYTF
TRBJ2-2 | NA | TRBV9 | NA | TGTGCCAGCAGCGCCCTGAACACCGGGGAGCTGTTTTTT | CASSALNTGELFF
TRBJ2-7 | many | TRBV6-5 | NA | TGTGCCAGCAGTTTCACAGGGAACGGCGAGCAGTACTTC | CASSFTGNGEQYF
TRBJ2-3 | many | TRBV27 | NA | TGTGCCAGTTTCCACGCAGATACGCAGTATTTT | CASFHADTQYF
TRBJ2-7 | NA | TRBV27 | TRBD1 | TGTGCCAGCAAAAGACAGGGGGCTACCTACGAGCAGTACTTC | CASKRQGATYEQYF
TRBJ2-1 | NA | TRBV10-3 | NA | TGTGCCATCAGTGAGTCGAAAGGGTATGAGCAGTTCTTC | CAISESKGYEQFF
TRBJ2-7 | NA | TRBV18 | NA | TGTGCCAGCTCACCACCGGGGGTACCCTACGAGCAGTACTTC | CASSPPGVPYEQYF
TRBJ2-7 | many | TRBV4-1 | NA | TGCGCCAGCAGCCAATCGGGTGAGGTGGTTGAGCAGTACTTC | CASSQSGEVVEQYF
TRBJ1-6 | many | TRBV4-1 | NA | TGCGCCAGCAGCTCCTACGTAGATTCACCCCTCCACTTT | CASSSYVDSPLHF
TRBJ2-1 | few | TRBV5-1 | NA | TGCGCCAGCAGCTTGGAAGGCTATGGCTACAATGAGCAGTTCTTC | CASSLEGYGYNEQFF
TRBJ2-3 | many | TRBV12-3/TRBV12-4 | NA | TGTGCCAGCAGTCCAACGGGACAATTCACAGATACGCAGTATTTT | CASSPTGQFTDTQYF
TRBJ2-7 | few | TRBV7-9 | NA | TGTGCCAGCAGCCACAGAGAGACAGCTACCTACGAGCAGTACTTC | CASSHRETATYEQYF
TRBJ2-3 | few | TRBV6-5 | TRBD1 | TGTGCCAGCAGAGAACAGGGGGCCGAAGCAGATACGCAGTATTTT | CASREQGAEADTQYF
TRBJ2-7 | NA | TRBV5-6 | NA | TGTGCCAGCAGCTTGGGGGGCCCAGGGTACTACGAGCAGTACTTC | CASSLGGPGYYEQYF
TRBJ2-2 | NA | TRBV15 | NA | TGTGCCACCAGCAGACAGGGAAGGGACACCGGGGAGCTGTTTTTT | CATSRQGRDTGELFF
TRBJ2-7 | medium-sized | TRBV6-5 | NA | TGTGCCAGCAGCCCCGGGATGTACGAGCAGTACTTC | CASSPGMYEQYF
TRBJ2-1 | many | TRBV20-1 | NA | TGCAGTGGGCGCGGAGGCAATGAGCAGTTCTTC | CSGRGGNEQFF
TRBJ2-5 | NA | TRBV27 | NA | TGTGCCAGTTCGGGGGCGATCCAAGAGACCCAGTACTTC | CASSGAIQETQYF
TRBJ1-1 | NA | TRBV5-1 | NA | TGCGCCAGCAGCTTTAGAAGTGGAAACACTGAAGCTTTCTTT | CASSFRSGNTEAFF
TRBJ2-7 | few | TRBV7-2 | TRBD1 | TGTGCCAGCAGCTTCGGACAGGGGAAGGACGAGCAGTACTTC | CASSFGQGKDEQYF
TRBJ2-1 | many | TRBV6-1 | TRBD2 | TGTGCCAGCAGTGAAGCGCTAGCGGGAGTATCCAATGAGCAGTTCTTC | CASSEALAGVSNEQFF
TRBJ2-1 | many | TRBV20-1 | NA | TGCAGTGCCCAGTGGCCAACTGAGCAGTTCTTC | CSAQWPTEQFF
TRBJ2-2 | few | TRBV9 | TRBD2 | TGTGCCAGCAGCGCAACCTCAACTAGCGGAGGGAACCGGGAGCTGTTTTTT | CASSATSTSGGNRELFF
TRBJ2-7 | few | TRBV11-1 | NA | TGTGCCAGCAGGAGGGGTCCTTCCTACGAGCAGTACTTC | CASRRGPSYEQYF